These T cell receptor beta chains were read from a single sample in a study of T cell repertoires in ileal Crohn's disease. The protocol was immunoSEQ multiplex PCR, while the TCRdb copy is restricted to in-frame clones and leaves out a portion. The sample gives approximately 18,000 clones, 75% to 90% of which show up once; about a tenth is in the top ten. Specimen: ileal tissue. These receptors were taken from an adult with Crohn's disease. Each CDR3 is given with its conserved first and last residue. D genes are given only for firm matches.

V gene	D gene	J gene	CDR3 DNA	CDR3 protein
TRBV7-2	TRBD2	TRBJ2-7	TGTGCCAGCAACACGGGGGGGCCCCCTTACGAGCAGTACTTC	CASNTGGPPYEQYF
TRBV7-9	.	TRBJ2-3	TGTGCCAGCAGCTCTACAGGGAGTTTAGATACGCAGTATTTT	CASSSTGSLDTQYF
TRBV13	.	TRBJ1-1	TGTGCCAGCAGCACGCGTCTAAGCGCCACTGAAGCTTTCTTT	CASSTRLSATEAFF
TRBV15	TRBD1	TRBJ2-7	TGTGCCACCAGCCCAAGACAGGGTACCAACGAGCAGTACTTC	CATSPRQGTNEQYF
TRBV7-8	.	TRBJ2-7	TGTGCCAGCAGCTTCGACAGGGAGGACGAGCAGTACTTC	CASSFDREDEQYF
TRBV7-8	.	TRBJ2-5	TGTGCCAGCACTGAAGGTGGGCAGCAAGAGACCCAGTACTTC	CASTEGGQQETQYF
TRBV4-1	.	TRBJ2-2	TGCGCCAGCAGCCAAGTTAACGGTCCCGGGGAGCTGTTTTTT	CASSQVNGPGELFF
TRBV19	.	TRBJ2-7	TGTGCCAGTAGTATGAAGTTGGGGCACTCCTACGAGCAGTACTTC	CASSMKLGHSYEQYF
TRBV7-2	.	TRBJ2-7	TGTGCCAGCAGCTTGGCATTAGAAAGCACAGGAGCCTACGAGCAGTACTTC	CASSLALESTGAYEQYF
TRBV25-1	TRBD1	TRBJ1-6	TGTGCCAGCAGTGCAGACAGGGCTTCTTCACCCCTCCACTTT	CASSADRASSPLHF